Listed here are 14 T cell receptor beta chains from one sample, sequenced in a study of blood T cells in healthy people across ages. Next came a second PCR, run for roughly 6 to 11 cycles, which used a sample-barcoded 5' primer along with a J-beta primer mix. TCRdb called the 5' RACE reads again in MiXCR, with one record for every CDR3 protein. In the table there are approximately 810,000 distinct CDR3 sequences, 29% of which are singletons. Sequenced material: blood. The receptors shown here come from an elderly woman in good health.

On this clonotype: This may arise from a read error, as a much more abundant clone is one base away. The chain recombines TRBV25-1 with TRBJ2-3; D not resolved. Germline CDR1 reads MGHDK; CDR2 reads SYGVNS. This CDR3 region has 13 residues. V was cut by 11 bases and J by 4 bases, with 16 bases left in between. The CDR3 here is CACGPFGADTQYF. The CDR3 DNA reads as TGTGCCTGCGGACCCTTTGGCGCAGATACGCAGTATTTT.

The chain links TRBV9 to TRBJ1-5; 7 nucleotides match TRBD1. From germline, CDR1 is SGDLS and CDR2 YYNGEE. The CDR3 has 15 amino acids. The V and J ends lost 4 bases and 4 bases, in that order; junction bases with no gene match: 8. Written as DNA, the CDR3 is TGTGCCAGCAGCCCGACAGGGATGTCGAATCAGCCCCAGCATTTT. This codes for CASSPTGMSNQPQHF.

A note on this clonotype: A single base separates this from a much larger clone, so it may be a read error. The V call is TRBV27, the J call TRBJ2-1, with D tentatively TRBD1 or TRBD2 (5 bases each). CDR1 is MNHEY and CDR2 is SMNVEV in the germline V gene (reference sequence). CDR3 length: 14 residues. The CDR3 bases are TGTGCCAGCAGTTTAATGGGGCTAGCCAATGAGCAGTTATTC. Translated, it gives CASSLMGLANEQLF.

For this clonotype: A clone one base away is much larger, so this may be a read error. The genes are TRBV6-6 and TRBJ2-4; 7 bases align to TRBD1. V shed 5 bases, J shed 13 bases, and the junction held 11 bases outside the gene matches. Germline V gene sequence: CDR1 MNHNY, CDR2 SVGAGI (reference sequence). CDR3 length: 13 residues. DNA for the CDR3: TGTGCCAGCAGTGGAACAGGGGCAGAGGCCCAGTACTTC. Its translation: CASSGTGAEAQYF.

The chain uses TRBV5-4 and TRBJ2-5; 7 nucleotides agree with TRBD2. The J segment lost 5 bases and the V segment lost 4 bases, leaving 8 bases of the junction unmatched. The CDR3 spans 14 residues. Germline V gene lookup returns CDR1 SGHNT and CDR2 YYREEE (reference sequence). As DNA, the CDR3 is TGTGCCAGCAGCCCTGATGCGGGGGATGAGACCCAGTACTTC. Amino acid sequence: CASSPDAGDETQYF. The entire variable domain, with the rest obtained from reference TRBV5-4 and TRBJ2-5, is as follows: ETGVTQSPTHLIKTRGQQVTLRCSSQSGHNTVSWYQQALGQGPQFIFQYYREEENGRGNFPPRFSGLQFPNYSSELNVNALELDDSALYLCASSPDAGDETQYFGPGTRLLVL.

This clonotype appeared a few times. A read error may be the cause here, since a much bigger clone is one base away. This sequence joins TRBV20-1 and TRBJ1-2; 8 bases are a match to TRBD1. CDR3 size: 14 residues. Germline values: CDR1 DFQATT, CDR2 SNEGSKA (reference sequence). The V segment lost 3 bases and the J segment 12 bases; nucleotides outside the gene matches: 15. CDR3 sequence (DNA): TGCAGTGCTAGCCCGACAGGGGATACGCGCGGCCACACCTTC. Its translation: CSASPTGDTRGHTF.

This clonotype was counted many times. J is TRBJ2-5 and V is TRBV20-1; 9 nucleotides agree with TRBD2. The CDR3 runs 16 residues. Trimming took 3 bases from V and 4 from J; bases not matched to a gene: 12. Germline CDR1 and CDR2: DFQATT and SNEGSKA (reference sequence). CDR3 DNA: TGCAGTGCTAGTTGGGCGCGGGGGGGGACTCGAGAGACCCAGTACTTC. Its translation: CSASWARGGTRETQYF.

This clonotype has only a few counts. The chain uses TRBV7-9 and TRBJ1-1; 7 positions agree with TRBD1. Losses at the gene ends were 3 bases for V and 8 bases for J; bases not matched to a gene: 6. The CDR3 is 13 amino acids. Germline assignment: CDR1 SEHNR and CDR2 FQNEAQ (reference sequence). The CDR3 DNA is TGTGCCAGCAGCTTCTCCGGGACAGTAGAAGCTTTCTTT. Translating it yields CASSFSGTVEAFF.

This clonotype has just one count. The final CDR3 position lacks the conserved phenylalanine or tryptophan, pointing to a likely read error. The rearrangement uses TRBV7-2 and TRBJ2-4; D is possibly TRBD1 (5 bases). Gene TRBJ2-5 matches the end of the DNA better, so the J call may be wrong. From germline, CDR1 is SGHTA and CDR2 FQGNSA. CDR3 size: 14 residues. The CDR3 reads CASSPQGLQETQYC. The CDR3 nucleotides read TGTGCCAGCAGCCCCCAGGGATTACAAGAGACCCAGTACTGC.

The CDR3 region is CASSWVGDSNIIQETQYF. The CDR3 nucleotides are TGCGCCAGCAGCTGGGTGGGCGACTCAAATATAATCCAAGAGACCCAGTACTTC. The J gene is TRBJ2-5, the V gene TRBV5-1; D is uncertain. Germline V gives CDR1 SGHRS, CDR2 YFSETQ. V gave up 3 bases and J gave up 1 base, with 22 bases separating them. The CDR3 extends over 18 amino acids.

This clonotype was counted a few times. This chain uses TRBV25-1 with TRBJ1-6; perhaps TRBD1 as D (6 bases). This CDR3 has 16 amino acids. V was trimmed by 2 bases and J by 5 bases, leaving 13 bases between them. Germline V lookup: CDR1 MGHDK, CDR2 SYGVNS. DNA for the CDR3: TGTGCCAGCAGTGAAGAGGGGGGGGGTAATAATTCACCCCTCCACTTT. Its translation: CASSEEGGGNNSPLHF.

This clonotype showed up just a few times. This clone may be a read error of a much larger clone one base away. J is TRBJ1-2 and V is TRBV10-3, with D uncertain. CDR3 length equals 12 residues. CDR1 ENHRY and CDR2 SYGVKD come from the germline V gene. For the CDR3, the DNA is TGTGCCATCAGTGAAGCGGCGGGAGGCTGCACCTTC. This gives the protein CAISEAAGGCTF.

This clonotype was counted at least ten times. The chain carries TRBV10-3 and TRBJ1-2, with D hard to call. The CDR3 sequence is 16 residues long. Germline V CDR1 and CDR2: ENHRY, SYGVKD. The V end lost 7 bases, the J end lost 2 bases, and 20 bases lay between the germline ends. The CDR3 loop is CAITPDPREDNYGYTF. CDR3 DNA sequence: TGTGCCATCACCCCGGATCCCCGAGAGGACAACTATGGCTACACCTTC.

This clonotype was seen only a few times. This chain joins TRBV7-2 and TRBJ2-7; TRBD1 might be the D (5 bases). V lost 0 bases to trimming and J lost 5 bases, with 14 bases between them. The CDR3 length is 15 residues. Per germline, CDR1 SGHTA and CDR2 FQGNSA. The CDR3 bases are TGTGCCAGCAGCTTAGCAGCAGGGTTGAGGAACGAGCAGTACTTC. Translation: CASSLAAGLRNEQYF.